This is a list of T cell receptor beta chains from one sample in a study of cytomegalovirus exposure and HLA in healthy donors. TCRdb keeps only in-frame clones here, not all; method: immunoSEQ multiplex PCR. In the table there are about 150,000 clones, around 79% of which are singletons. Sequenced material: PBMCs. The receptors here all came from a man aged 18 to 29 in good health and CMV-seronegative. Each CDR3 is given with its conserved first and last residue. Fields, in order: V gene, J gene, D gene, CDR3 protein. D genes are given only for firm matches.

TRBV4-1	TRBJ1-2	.	CASSISRGDYGYTF
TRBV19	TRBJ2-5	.	CASSPSLAGETQYF
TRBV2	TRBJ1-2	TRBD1	CASSTQGDYGYTF
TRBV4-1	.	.	CASSGPRQGAPLEQYF
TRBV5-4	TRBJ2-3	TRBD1	CASSLGQGSTDTQYF
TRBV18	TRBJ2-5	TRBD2	CASSPTTSGGPETQYF
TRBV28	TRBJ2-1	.	CASSSTGLNEQFF
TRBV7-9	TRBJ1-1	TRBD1	CASSLALAGGQDTEAFF
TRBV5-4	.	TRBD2	CASSPQRGEDEQYF
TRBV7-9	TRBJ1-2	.	CASSFQGRFYGYTF
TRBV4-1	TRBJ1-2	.	CASSQVPSLREVYGYTF
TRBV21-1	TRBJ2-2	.	CASSKVQDRGSETNTGELFF
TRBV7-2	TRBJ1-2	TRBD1	CASSLLGQGAYYGYTF
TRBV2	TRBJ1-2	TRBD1	CASSSNRGRDYGYTF
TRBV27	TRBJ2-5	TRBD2	CASSSPSGGVHQETQYF
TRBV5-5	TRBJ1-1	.	CASSFFAGSMNTEAFF
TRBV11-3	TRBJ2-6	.	CASSLADSLSGANGLTF
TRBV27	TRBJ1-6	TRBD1	CASTPTGGLSPLHF